The rows below give T cell receptor beta chains drawn from one sample of a study of CD8 T cells in ankylosing spondylitis. TCRdb re-analysed the 5' RACE reads in MiXCR, keeping a single row per CDR3 protein. The sample has 250,000 or so distinct CDR3 sequences, about 11% seen once. Sequenced sample: blood, either unsorted or a sorted T cell fraction (not recorded which). The receptors come from a male donor with ankylosing spondylitis or in good health (not recorded which). The CDR3 runs from the conserved cysteine through the conserved F or W. The D gene is left open where the match is weak. Clone size appears in some rows only: once, few, many, or a class for an expanded clone.

15 | . | TRBJ1-6 | . | TRBV6-5 | CASSYSTGYNSPLHF | TGTGCCAGCAGTTACTCTACAGGGTATAATTCACCCCTCCACTTT
17 | . | TRBJ2-6 | few | TRBV12-3/TRBV12-4 | CASSLRTVSSGANVLTF | TGTGCCAGCAGTTTACGGACAGTCAGCTCTGGGGCCAACGTCCTGACTTTC
14 | . | TRBJ2-4 | many | TRBV21-1 | CASSKPRNKNIQYF | TGTGCCAGCAGCAAACCCCGGAACAAAAACATTCAGTACTTC
13 | . | TRBJ1-2 | few | TRBV7-2 | CASSVGPLYGYTF | TGTGCCAGCAGCGTCGGACCGCTCTATGGCTACACCTTC
13 | . | TRBJ1-2 | many | TRBV4-2 | CASSQDLEYGYTF | TGTGCCAGCAGCCAAGATCTTGAGTATGGCTACACCTTC
16 | TRBD2 | TRBJ2-4 | many | TRBV3-1 | CASSFTGGVAKNIQYF | TGTGCCAGCAGTTTCACGGGGGGAGTAGCCAAAAACATTCAGTACTTC
13 | . | TRBJ2-1 | few | TRBV6-1 | CASRGQGGPGQFF | TGTGCCAGCAGGGGGCAGGGGGGGCCTGGGCAGTTCTTC
14 | TRBD1 | TRBJ2-2 | many | TRBV6-2/TRBV6-3 | CASSGQGETGELFF | TGTGCCAGCAGCGGCCAGGGGGAAACCGGGGAGCTGTTTTTT
15 | . | TRBJ1-1 | . | TRBV6-5 | CASSYSRAGNTEAFF | TGTGCCAGCAGTTACTCAAGGGCGGGAAACACTGAAGCTTTCTTT
16 | . | TRBJ1-5 | many | TRBV20-1 | CSAREQGVFPDQPQHF | TGCAGTGCTAGGGAACAGGGTGTCTTCCCAGATCAGCCCCAGCATTTT
14 | . | TRBJ2-7 | many | TRBV20-1 | CSARDLGLTYEQYF | TGCAGTGCTAGAGATCTTGGGTTAACGTACGAGCAGTACTTC
13 | . | TRBJ1-2 | . | TRBV20-1 | CSAMDGTNYGYTF | TGCAGTGCTATGGACGGGACAAACTATGGCTACACCTTC
13 | TRBD1 | TRBJ1-1 | . | TRBV12-3/TRBV12-4 | CASSSRGRAEAFF | TGTGCCAGCAGTTCCAGGGGGCGGGCTGAAGCTTTCTTT
18 | TRBD1 | TRBJ2-3 | many | TRBV29-1 | CSVTHLTSGGPTPDTQYF | TGCAGCGTTACCCATCTTACTTCAGGGGGCCCCACACCAGATACGCAGTATTTT
14 | . | TRBJ1-2 | many | TRBV4-2 | CASSAPGTDERYTF | TGTGCCAGCAGCGCCCCGGGAACTGATGAACGCTACACCTTC
14 | TRBD2 | TRBJ2-7 | many | TRBV4-1 | CASSQEREGYEQYF | TGCGCCAGCAGCCAAGAGCGGGAGGGGTACGAGCAGTACTTC
12 | . | TRBJ2-1 | many | TRBV29-1 | CSVQGPGDEQFF | TGCAGCGTTCAGGGTCCCGGGGATGAGCAGTTCTTC
13 | . | TRBJ2-2 | many | TRBV29-1 | CSVGRQSTGELFF | TGCAGCGTTGGACGACAGTCCACCGGGGAGCTGTTTTTT
12 | . | TRBJ2-5 | many | TRBV7-9 | CASSITLETQYF | TGTGCCAGCAGCATCACTTTGGAGACCCAGTACTTC
14 | TRBD2 | TRBJ2-2 | . | TRBV5-1 | CASSWDYNTGELFF | TGCGCCAGCAGCTGGGACTATAACACCGGGGAGCTGTTTTTT
14 | TRBD1 | TRBJ1-4 | many | TRBV29-1 | CSVPEGTGAEKLFF | TGCAGCGTTCCCGAGGGGACAGGGGCCGAAAAACTGTTTTTT
14 | . | TRBJ1-1 | many | TRBV7-9 | CASSPTAGRTEAFF | TGTGCCAGCAGCCCGACAGCGGGGAGGACTGAAGCTTTCTTT
15 | . | TRBJ1-2 | few | TRBV29-1 | CSVEDRGVGQAGYTF | TGCAGCGTTGAAGATCGCGGGGTGGGGCAAGCTGGCTACACCTTC
15 | . | TRBJ1-1 | . | TRBV4-2 | CASSQEGGMNTEAFF | TGTGCCAGCAGCCAAGAGGGGGGGATGAACACTGAAGCTTTCTTT
14 | TRBD2 | TRBJ2-5 | many | TRBV10-2 | CASRIAGGGETQYF | TGCGCCAGCAGGATAGCGGGAGGTGGGGAGACCCAGTACTTC
15 | . | TRBJ2-1 | many | TRBV15 | CATSLGEGAYNEQFF | TGTGCCACCAGCCTCGGGGAGGGGGCTTACAATGAGCAGTTCTTC
15 | . | TRBJ1-2 | many | TRBV7-2 | CASSLAFWESSGYTF | TGTGCCAGCAGCTTAGCGTTTTGGGAGTCGAGTGGCTACACCTTC
15 | TRBD1 | TRBJ2-1 | many | TRBV7-8 | CASSSPTGGFNEQFF | TGTGCCAGCAGCTCCCCGACAGGGGGCTTCAATGAGCAGTTCTTC
13 | . | TRBJ2-1 | many | TRBV20-1 | CSARDPSGNEQFF | TGCAGTGCTAGAGATCCCTCAGGGAATGAGCAGTTCTTC
14 | . | TRBJ2-3 | many | TRBV6-6 | CASSPVLPPDTQYF | TGTGCCAGCAGCCCCGTCCTTCCACCAGATACGCAGTATTTT
14 | . | TRBJ1-4 | . | TRBV12-3/TRBV12-4 | CASGLDTGAEKLFF | TGTGCCAGCGGCTTAGATACCGGGGCTGAAAAACTGTTTTTT
15 | TRBD1 | TRBJ1-1 | many | TRBV20-1 | CSADLTGPLNTEAFF | TGCAGTGCTGATTTGACAGGGCCACTGAACACTGAAGCTTTCTTT
14 | . | TRBJ2-7 | many | TRBV6-2/TRBV6-3 | CASLREPGSNEQYF | TGTGCCAGCCTGAGAGAACCAGGGTCGAACGAGCAGTACTTC